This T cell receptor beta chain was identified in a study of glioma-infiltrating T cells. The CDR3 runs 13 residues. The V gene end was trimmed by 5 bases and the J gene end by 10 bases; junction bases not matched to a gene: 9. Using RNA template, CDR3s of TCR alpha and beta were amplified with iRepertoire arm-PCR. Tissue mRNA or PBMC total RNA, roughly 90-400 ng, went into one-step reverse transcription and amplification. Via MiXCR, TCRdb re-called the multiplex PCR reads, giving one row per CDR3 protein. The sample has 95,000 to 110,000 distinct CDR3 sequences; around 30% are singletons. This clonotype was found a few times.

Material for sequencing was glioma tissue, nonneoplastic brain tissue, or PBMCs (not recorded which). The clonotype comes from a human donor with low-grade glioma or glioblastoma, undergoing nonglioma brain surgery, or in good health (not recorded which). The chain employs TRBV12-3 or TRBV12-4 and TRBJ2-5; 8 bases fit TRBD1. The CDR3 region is CASSLTGVEDQYF. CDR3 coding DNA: TGTGCCAGCAGTCTGACAGGGGTCGAGGACCAGTACTTC.